Below, 27 T cell receptor beta chains from the same sample are listed, as sequenced in a study of cytomegalovirus exposure and HLA in healthy donors. The PCR employed 60 Vbeta primers together with 13 Jbeta primers. TCRdb keeps only in-frame clones here, not all; method: immunoSEQ multiplex PCR. In the table there are roughly 200,000 clones, approximately 82% of which are singletons. The material sequenced was PBMCs. The receptors here all came from a woman aged 35 to 49 in good health and CMV-seronegative.

The V call is TRBV7-2, the J call TRBJ2-2, with 8 bases matching TRBD2. The CDR3 consists of 17 residues. The germline CDR1 and CDR2 sequences are SGHTA and FQGNSA. The ends lost 0 bases at V and 3 bases at J; junction bases unmatched: 6. This CDR3 is CASSLATSGGYTGELFF. CDR3 bases: TGTGCCAGCAGCTTAGCGACGAGCGGGGGTTACACCGGGGAGCTGTTTTTT.

This rearrangement joins TRBV7-8 to TRBJ2-2; a possible D gene is TRBD2 (5 bases). V lost 5 bases and J 3 bases, leaving 13 bases between the germline ends. The CDR3 runs 15 residues. The germline V gene has CDR1 SGHVS and CDR2 FQNEAQ. For the CDR3, the DNA is TGTGCCAGCAGCCCAGGACTCCCGGACACCGGGGAGCTGTTTTTT. It translates to CASSPGLPDTGELFF.

The table lists this clone with a count of one. V usage is TRBV9 and J usage is TRBJ2-5, with 8 bases matching TRBD2. Germline assignment: CDR1 SGDLS and CDR2 YYNGEE. The CDR3 loop spans 15 amino acids. Trimming at V came to 4 bases and at J to 4 bases, leaving 9 bases not matched to a gene. Written as DNA, the CDR3 is TGTGCCAGCAGCCCACAGCCAGCGGGGGTAGAGACCCAGTACTTC. Translated, it gives CASSPQPAGVETQYF.

The V call is TRBV7-2, the J call TRBJ2-1, with TRBD2 identical over 8 bases. Germline V gene sequence: CDR1 SGHTA, CDR2 FQGNSA. This CDR3 contains 15 residues. J lost 10 bases, V lost 4 bases, and 12 bases had no gene match. The CDR3 region is CASSSTGGPLGEQFF. As DNA, the CDR3 is TGTGCCAGCAGCTCCACGGGGGGGCCTTTGGGAGAGCAGTTCTTC.

The V gene is TRBV29-1, the J gene TRBJ1-1; D is perhaps TRBD1 (6 bases). The ends were cut back, 7 bases at V and 5 bases at J, with 17 bases in the middle. The CDR3 covers 13 residues. Germline CDR1 SQVTM, CDR2 ANQGSEA. The CDR3 DNA follows: TGCAGCGCCCAACGGGGGGGCGCGACTGAAGCTTTCTTT. It codes for CSAQRGGATEAFF. Full variable domain (remainder filled in from reference TRBV29-1 and TRBJ1-1): SAVISQKPSRDICQRGTSLTIQCQVDSQVTMMFWYRQQPGQSLTLIATANQGSEATYESGFVIDKFPISRPNLTFSTLTVSNMSPEDSSIYLCSAQRGGATEAFFGQGTRLTVV.

This clone was counted only a few times. The chain recombines TRBV10-3 with TRBJ2-6; D is perhaps TRBD1 (5 bases). The CDR3 runs to 13 residues. The V gene's germline CDR1 is ENHRY and CDR2 SYGVKD. With 10 bases removed from V and 4 bases from J, the gap between germline ends came to 11 bases. The CDR3 sequence is CASQGSGANVLTF. Here the CDR3 DNA reads TGTGCCAGTCAGGGATCCGGGGCCAACGTCCTGACTTTC.

The chain joins TRBV19 to TRBJ2-3; perhaps TRBD2 as D (5 bases). V gave up 4 bases and J gave up 3 bases, with 8 bases separating them. This CDR3 is built from 13 residues. The germline CDR1 and CDR2 sequences are LNHDA and SQIVND (reference sequence). The CDR3 bases are TGTGCCAGTAGTACCGGACTTACAGATACGCAGTATTTT. It specifies CASSTGLTDTQYF.

This clone was seen a single time. V is TRBV6-5 and J is TRBJ2-2; TRBD1 agrees at 9 bases. This CDR3 has 14 residues. Germline V gives CDR1 MNHEY, CDR2 SVGAGI. Losses at the gene ends were 9 bases for V and 4 bases for J; bases not matched to a gene: 6. Here the CDR3 reads CASEDRGPTGELFF. The CDR3, as DNA: TGTGCCAGTGAGGACAGGGGACCCACCGGGGAGCTGTTTTTT.

The chain combines TRBV6-5 with TRBJ2-3; 7 bases fit TRBD1. This CDR3 comprises 14 residues. Germline CDR1 MNHEY, CDR2 SVGAGI. With V trimmed by 6 bases and J by 3 bases, 6 bases remained unmatched. The CDR3: CASRNRGETDTQYF. The CDR3 nucleotides read TGTGCCAGCAGAAACAGGGGAGAAACAGATACGCAGTATTTT.

The genes are TRBV6-6 and TRBJ2-7; D uncertain. Deletions cut 0 bases from V and 6 bases from J, with 12 bases between. The germline CDR1 and CDR2 sequences are MNHNY and SVGAGI (reference sequence). This CDR3 has 14 residues. CDR3 sequence (DNA): TGTGCCAGCAGTTACTCCAAATTGGGCGCCGAGCAGTACTTC. Its protein is CASSYSKLGAEQYF.

This chain joins TRBV6-5 and TRBJ1-6; no clear D. Germline V gene sequence: CDR1 MNHEY, CDR2 SVGAGI. There are 13 residues in the CDR3. V lost 0 bases, J lost 10 bases, and 7 bases lay in between. In DNA, the CDR3 is TGTGCCAGCAGTTACTCTGGGGAGTCACCCCTCCACTTT. It yields the protein CASSYSGESPLHF.

The genes are TRBV6-1 and TRBJ2-7; a weak D match, TRBD2 (5 bases). The germline V gene encodes CDR1 MNHNS and CDR2 SASEGT. V gave up 2 bases and J gave up 3 bases, with 5 bases separating them. The CDR3 is 12 residues long. CDR3 loop: CASSERGYEQYF. The CDR3 DNA follows: TGTGCCAGCAGTGAACGGGGCTACGAGCAGTACTTC.

The chain carries TRBV28 and TRBJ2-7; D remains ambiguous. Germline assignment: CDR1 MDHEN and CDR2 SYDVKM. Trimming took off 6 bases at V and 4 bases at J, with 22 bases between the two ends. The CDR3 totals 16 residues. The CDR3 here is CASSPPRLLSGYEQYF. The CDR3 DNA follows: TGTGCCAGCAGCCCCCCGCGGCTCTTATCGGGTTACGAGCAGTACTTC.

The gene calls are TRBV28 and TRBJ2-5, with a tentative D call TRBD2 (5 bases). The J call may be mistaken, given a closer DNA end match to TRBJ2-7. Germline-derived CDR1 and CDR2 are MDHEN and SYDVKM. This CDR3 has 15 residues. Here the CDR3 reads CASSLGLRSGNEQYF. The DNA for the CDR3 is TGTGCCAGCAGTCTCGGGCTTCGGTCGGGGAACGAGCAGTACTTC.

As concerns this clone: The sample contains more than one DNA sequence encoding this CDR3. This sequence joins TRBV7-3 and TRBJ2-2; 9 bases fit TRBD2. V shed 2 bases, J shed 4 bases, and the junction held 2 bases outside the gene matches. CDR3 length: 15 residues. The V gene's germline CDR1 is SGHTA and CDR2 FQGTGA. CDR3 protein: CASSLAGGSTGELFF. In DNA form, the CDR3 reads TGTGCCAGCAGCTTAGCGGGGGGGTCCACCGGGGAGCTGTTTTTT.

The chain links TRBV29-1 to TRBJ2-2; a possible D gene is TRBD2 (5 bases). With 5 bases removed from V and 1 base from J, the gap between germline ends came to 5 bases. CDR1 is SQVTM, CDR2 ANQGSEA, per germline. This CDR3 spans 12 amino acids. The CDR3 bases are TGCAGCGTTCGGGGGAACACCGGGGAGCTGTTTTTT. This gives the protein CSVRGNTGELFF.

V is TRBV18 and J is TRBJ1-2, with 9 bases identical to TRBD1. This CDR3 spans 15 amino acids. CDR1 KGHSH and CDR2 LQKENI come from the germline V gene. After removal of 3 bases from V and 5 bases from J, the junction contained 7 bases not matched to a gene. CDR3 coding DNA: TGTGCCAGCTCACCCCCGGGACAGGGCCAATATGGCTACACCTTC. Translated, it gives CASSPPGQGQYGYTF.

The gene calls are TRBV4-1 and TRBJ2-7; 8 bases are a match to TRBD1. The ends lost 2 bases at V and 5 bases at J; junction bases unmatched: 11. Germline V gene lookup returns CDR1 MGHRA and CDR2 YSYEKL. The CDR3 totals 16 residues. For the CDR3, the DNA is TGCGCCAGCAGCCAAAGGCTCCCAGGGGGCGCCGACGAGCAGTACTTC. Residues: CASSQRLPGGADEQYF.

This chain connects TRBV7-6 to TRBJ1-1; TRBD1 might be the D (6 bases). The CDR3 totals 15 residues. Germline CDR1 and CDR2: SGHVS and FNYEAQ. The ends were cut back, 5 bases at V and 0 bases at J, with 13 bases in the middle. CDR3 loop: CASSPRTDLNTEAFF. The CDR3, as DNA: TGTGCCAGCAGCCCAAGGACAGACCTGAACACTGAAGCTTTCTTT.

V usage is TRBV10-1 and J usage is TRBJ2-3; possibly TRBD2 for D (5 bases). Germline V gene sequence: CDR1 WNHNN, CDR2 SYGVQD (reference sequence). V was cut by 0 bases and J by 3 bases, with 16 bases left in between. The CDR3 is 17 amino acids. The CDR3 region has the DNA TGCGCCAGCAGTGAGTCGATCGGGGAAGGCACGACAGATACGCAGTATTTT. Its protein product is CASSESIGEGTTDTQYF.

This clone was observed a handful of times. The genes are TRBV28 and TRBJ1-1; 7 bases are a match to TRBD1. Trimming cost V 5 bases and J 10 bases; bases outside gene matches: 13. This CDR3 has 14 amino acids. Germline-derived CDR1 and CDR2 are MDHEN and SYDVKM. The CDR3 is CASSAHTGAGGAFF. CDR3 DNA sequence: TGTGCCAGCAGTGCGCATACAGGGGCTGGGGGAGCTTTCTTT.

This clone was picked up one time. The rearrangement joins TRBV19 to TRBJ1-4; TRBD1 agrees at 7 bases. This CDR3 has 14 residues. The germline V gene has CDR1 LNHDA and CDR2 SQIVND (reference sequence). V was clipped by 5 bases and J by 4 bases; unmatched bases: 4. The CDR3 bases are TGTGCCAGTAGTCCGGGACAGCTTAATGAAAAACTGTTTTTT. Translating gives CASSPGQLNEKLFF.

This clone was counted between two and nine times. This rearrangement joins TRBV2 to TRBJ1-5; TRBD1 might be the D (5 bases). The CDR3 is 12 amino acids. V was pared by 8 bases and J by 3 bases, with 8 bases between. Germline V gives CDR1 SNHLY, CDR2 FYNNEI. CDR3 DNA sequence: TGTGCCAGCGACAGCCCCAATCAGCCCCAGCATTTT. Amino acids: CASDSPNQPQHF.

The chain carries TRBV10-3 and TRBJ1-4; D gene ambiguous. The length of the CDR3 is 14 residues. The ends were cut back, 0 bases at V and 8 bases at J, with 10 bases in the middle. CDR1 and CDR2 (germline): ENHRY, SYGVKD. The CDR3 loop is CAISESREPEKLFF. The CDR3 DNA follows: TGTGCCATCAGTGAGTCCCGGGAACCCGAAAAACTGTTTTTT.

The chain recombines TRBV7-6 with TRBJ2-5; D may be TRBD1 (6 bases). Deletions cut 0 bases from V and 5 bases from J, with 13 bases between. This CDR3 contains 15 residues. The germline gives CDR1 SGHVS, CDR2 FNYEAQ. DNA of the CDR3: TGTGCCAGCAGCTTAGCAGGGGGTGGAGTGGAGACCCAGTACTTC. Residues: CASSLAGGGVETQYF.

The J gene is TRBJ2-2, the V gene TRBV18, with a weak D call TRBD1 (5 bases). The CDR3 is 15 residues long. Looked up from germline, CDR1 is KGHSH and CDR2 is LQKENI. The germline V and J ends were trimmed by 3 bases and 0 bases, with 8 bases remaining between them. The DNA of the CDR3 is TGTGCCAGCTCACCGGCAGGGACGAACACCGGGGAGCTGTTTTTT. Translating it yields CASSPAGTNTGELFF.

CDR3 nucleotides: TGTGCCTGGAGGGGGTTGGACAGTAACTATGGCTACACCTTC. This codes for CAWRGLDSNYGYTF. The gene calls are TRBV30 and TRBJ1-2; D is perhaps TRBD1 (6 bases). Trimming cost V 3 bases and J 1 base, with 12 bases left between them. The CDR3 runs 14 residues. Germline lookup yields CDR1 GTSNPN and CDR2 SVGIG (reference sequence).